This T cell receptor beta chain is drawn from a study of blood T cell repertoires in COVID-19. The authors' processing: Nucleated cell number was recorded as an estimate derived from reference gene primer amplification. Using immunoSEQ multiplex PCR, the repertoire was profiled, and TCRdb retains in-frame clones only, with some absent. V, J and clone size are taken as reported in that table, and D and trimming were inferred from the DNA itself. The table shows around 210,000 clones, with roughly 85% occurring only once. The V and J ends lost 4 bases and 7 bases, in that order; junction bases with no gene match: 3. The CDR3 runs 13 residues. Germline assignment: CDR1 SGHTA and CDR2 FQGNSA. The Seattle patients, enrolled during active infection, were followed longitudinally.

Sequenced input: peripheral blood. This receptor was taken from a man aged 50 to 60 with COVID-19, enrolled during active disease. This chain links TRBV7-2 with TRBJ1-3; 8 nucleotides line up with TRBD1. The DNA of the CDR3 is TGTGCCAGCAGCTATGACAGGGGCAACACCATATATTTT. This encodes CASSYDRGNTIYF.